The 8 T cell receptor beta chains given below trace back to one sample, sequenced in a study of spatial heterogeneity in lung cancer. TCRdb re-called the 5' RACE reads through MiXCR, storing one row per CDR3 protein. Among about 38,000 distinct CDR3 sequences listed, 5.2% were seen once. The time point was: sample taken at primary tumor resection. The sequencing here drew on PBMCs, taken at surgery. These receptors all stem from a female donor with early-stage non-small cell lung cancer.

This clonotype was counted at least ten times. The CDR3 region is CASSARGYTF. The CDR3 DNA is TGTGCCAGCAGTGCCCGAGGCTACACCTTC. The chain carries TRBV2 and TRBJ1-2; D is ambiguous. This CDR3 region has 10 residues. Looked up from germline, CDR1 is SNHLY and CDR2 is FYNNEI. Trimming pared 4 bases from V and 8 bases from J, leaving 5 bases between.

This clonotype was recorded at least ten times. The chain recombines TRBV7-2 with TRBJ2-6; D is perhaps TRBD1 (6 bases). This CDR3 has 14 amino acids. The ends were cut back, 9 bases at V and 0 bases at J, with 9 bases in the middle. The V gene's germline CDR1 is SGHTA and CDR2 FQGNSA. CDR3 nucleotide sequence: TGTGCCAGGGACAGAAGCTCTGGGGCCAACGTCCTGACTTTC. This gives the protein CARDRSSGANVLTF.

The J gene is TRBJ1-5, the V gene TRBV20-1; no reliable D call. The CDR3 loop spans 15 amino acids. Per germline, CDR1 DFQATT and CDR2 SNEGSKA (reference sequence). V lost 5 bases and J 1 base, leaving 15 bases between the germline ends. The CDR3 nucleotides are TGCAGTGCTCTCCGAGCCGTGGGGAGCAATCAGCCCCAGCATTTT. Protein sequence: CSALRAVGSNQPQHF.

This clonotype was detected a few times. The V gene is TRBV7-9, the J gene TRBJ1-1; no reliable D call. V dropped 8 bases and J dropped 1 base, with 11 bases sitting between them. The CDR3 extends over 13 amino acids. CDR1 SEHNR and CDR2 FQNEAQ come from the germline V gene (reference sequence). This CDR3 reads CASARPANTEAFF. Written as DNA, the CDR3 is TGTGCCAGCGCCAGACCCGCGAACACTGAAGCTTTCTTT.

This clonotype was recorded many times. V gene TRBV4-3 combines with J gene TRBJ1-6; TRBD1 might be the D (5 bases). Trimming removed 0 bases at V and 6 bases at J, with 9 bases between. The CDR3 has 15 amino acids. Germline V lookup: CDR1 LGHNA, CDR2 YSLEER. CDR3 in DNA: TGCGCCAGCAGCCAAGATTGGCAGGGTAATTCACCCCTCCACTTT. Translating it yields CASSQDWQGNSPLHF.

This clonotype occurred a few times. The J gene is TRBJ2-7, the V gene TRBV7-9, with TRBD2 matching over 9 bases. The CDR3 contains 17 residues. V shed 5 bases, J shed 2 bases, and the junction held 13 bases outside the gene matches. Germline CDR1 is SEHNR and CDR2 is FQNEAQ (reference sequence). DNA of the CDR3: TGTGCCAGCAGCCACCGGAGGGCGGGGGGGCCCGCCTACGAGCAGTACTTC. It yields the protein CASSHRRAGGPAYEQYF.

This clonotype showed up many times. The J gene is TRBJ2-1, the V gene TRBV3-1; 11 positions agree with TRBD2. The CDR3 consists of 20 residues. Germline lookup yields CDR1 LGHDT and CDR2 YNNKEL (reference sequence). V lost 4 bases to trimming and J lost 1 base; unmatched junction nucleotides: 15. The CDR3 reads CASSPLSPLAGGGSYNEQFF. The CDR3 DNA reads TGTGCCAGCAGCCCCTTGAGCCCGCTAGCGGGGGGTGGATCCTACAATGAGCAGTTCTTC.

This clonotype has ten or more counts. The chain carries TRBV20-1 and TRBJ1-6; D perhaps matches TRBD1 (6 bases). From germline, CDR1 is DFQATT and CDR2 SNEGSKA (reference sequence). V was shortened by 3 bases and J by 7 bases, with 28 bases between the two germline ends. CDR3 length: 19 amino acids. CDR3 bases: TGCAGTGCTAGGGCCCCGTGGGACAAGACTCGAACGGAGAATTCACCCCTCCACTTT. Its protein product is CSARAPWDKTRTENSPLHF.